This T cell receptor (beta chain) was sequenced for a study of blood T cell repertoires in COVID-19. For the study at large: Sample material is recorded as cDNA or gDNA derived from T cells, B-cell-depleted T cells, or PBMCs.

The CDR3 covers 14 residues. With V trimmed by 10 bases and J by 4 bases, 5 bases remained unmatched. Germline assignment: CDR1 MDHEN and CDR2 SYDVKM. The method was immunoSEQ multiplex PCR; TCRdb's version includes in-frame clones alone and lacks a portion of them. The sample contains 73,000 or so clones, roughly 88% of which appear only once. This clone was observed a few times. This sequence joins TRBV28 and TRBJ2-3, with TRBD2 identical over 13 bases. This receptor was obtained from a man aged 25 to 40 with acute or convalescent COVID-19. Material: peripheral blood. CDR3 residues: CATRLAGGSDTQYF. Written as DNA, the CDR3 is TGTGCCACACGACTAGCGGGAGGCTCAGATACGCAGTATTTT.